These 8 T cell receptor beta chains came from one sample sequenced in a study of technical replicates of blood from a few donors. Produced via immunoSEQ multiplex PCR; TCRdb's table is partial and in-frame only. The repertoire holds more than 65,000 clones, 80% to 95% seen once, with about 0.4% in the top ten. The sample comprised T cells isolated from PBMCs. The receptors come from a human donor in good health.

This clone came up a few times. The V and J genes are TRBV9 and TRBJ1-1; D remains ambiguous. CDR3 length: 14 amino acids. The V gene lost 4 bases and the J gene lost 0 bases, with 10 bases spanning the gap. Germline CDR1 and CDR2: SGDLS and YYNGEE. For the CDR3, the DNA is TGTGCCAGCAGCTCCCTGGAGGTGAACACTGAAGCTTTCTTT. Amino acids: CASSSLEVNTEAFF.

The CDR3 nucleotides are TGTGCCAGCAGCTTATCTCCCGGCTACGAGCAGTACTTC. Residues: CASSLSPGYEQYF. This chain uses TRBV13 with TRBJ2-7; D not certain. CDR1 PRHDT and CDR2 FYEKMQ come from the germline V gene (reference sequence). The CDR3 extends over 13 amino acids. Trimming took 2 bases from V and 3 from J, leaving 8 bases between them.

The chain uses TRBV4-2 and TRBJ2-4, with 9 bases aligning to TRBD1. The length of the CDR3 is 17 residues. Germline CDR1 LGHNA, CDR2 YNFKEQ. Trimming removed 2 bases from V and 1 base from J; junction bases left unmatched: 6. The CDR3 sequence is CASSQPTGGFAKNIQYF. The CDR3 DNA reads TGTGCCAGCAGCCAACCTACAGGGGGCTTTGCCAAAAACATTCAGTACTTC.

The chain has TRBV27 and TRBJ2-7; 11 bases agree with TRBD2. V shed 5 bases, J shed 3 bases, and the junction held 6 bases outside the gene matches. Germline CDR1 MNHEY, CDR2 SMNVEV (reference sequence). The CDR3 has 15 residues. The CDR3 DNA reads TGTGCCAGCAGTCTACTAGCGGGAGAGAGCTACGAGCAGTACTTC. It is translated as CASSLLAGESYEQYF.

The rearrangement links TRBV4-2 to TRBJ2-2; a possible D gene is TRBD2 (6 bases). CDR1 and CDR2 from the germline V gene are LGHNA and YNFKEQ. V lost 0 bases and J lost 2, with 7 bases in between. The CDR3 is 15 amino acids. The CDR3 loop is CASSQEGTNTGELFF. The CDR3 nucleotides read TGTGCCAGCAGCCAAGAGGGGACTAACACCGGGGAGCTGTTTTTT.

The chain uses TRBV29-1 and TRBJ2-1; 8 bases match TRBD1. This CDR3 region has 12 residues. Germline V gene sequence: CDR1 SQVTM, CDR2 ANQGSEA. V was pared by 3 bases and J by 8 bases, with 3 bases of the junction left unmatched. In DNA form, the CDR3 reads TGCAGCGTTGACCAGGGGGCGGATGAGCAGTTCTTC. Translated: CSVDQGADEQFF.

The table lists this clone with a count of one. The CDR3, as DNA: TGTGCCAGCAGCTTAAAAGGGGGAAGTGAAGCTTTCTTT. It encodes CASSLKGGSEAFF. The rearrangement uses TRBV7-3 and TRBJ1-1; D is perhaps TRBD1 (6 bases). The V end was cut by 1 base, the J end by 7 bases, with 10 bases between. The CDR3 sequence is 13 residues long. The V gene's germline CDR1 is SGHTA and CDR2 FQGTGA.

This rearrangement joins TRBV28 to TRBJ1-3, with TRBD1 as a possible D gene (5 bases). Trimming removed 3 bases at V and 2 bases at J, with 17 bases between. The V gene's germline CDR1 is MDHEN and CDR2 SYDVKM. This CDR3 is 17 amino acids long. CDR3 protein: CASSFPPLTVTGNTIYF. In DNA, the CDR3 is TGTGCCAGCAGTTTCCCGCCCCTGACAGTTACTGGAAACACCATATATTTT.